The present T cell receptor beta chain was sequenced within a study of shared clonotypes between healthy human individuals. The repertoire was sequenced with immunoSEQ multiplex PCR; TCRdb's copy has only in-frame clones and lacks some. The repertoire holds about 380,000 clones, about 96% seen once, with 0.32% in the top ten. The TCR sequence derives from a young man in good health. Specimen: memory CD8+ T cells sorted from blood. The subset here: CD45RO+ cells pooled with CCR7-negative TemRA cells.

The CDR3 nucleotides are TGTGCCAGTAGTATATCGGGGAGCACCGGGGAGCTGTTTTTT. This gives the protein CASSISGSTGELFF. The rearrangement links TRBV19 to TRBJ2-2, with a tentative D call TRBD2 (5 bases). This CDR3 region has 14 residues. Germline V gene lookup returns CDR1 LNHDA and CDR2 SQIVND (reference sequence). V shed 2 bases and J shed 4 bases, with 8 bases lying between them.